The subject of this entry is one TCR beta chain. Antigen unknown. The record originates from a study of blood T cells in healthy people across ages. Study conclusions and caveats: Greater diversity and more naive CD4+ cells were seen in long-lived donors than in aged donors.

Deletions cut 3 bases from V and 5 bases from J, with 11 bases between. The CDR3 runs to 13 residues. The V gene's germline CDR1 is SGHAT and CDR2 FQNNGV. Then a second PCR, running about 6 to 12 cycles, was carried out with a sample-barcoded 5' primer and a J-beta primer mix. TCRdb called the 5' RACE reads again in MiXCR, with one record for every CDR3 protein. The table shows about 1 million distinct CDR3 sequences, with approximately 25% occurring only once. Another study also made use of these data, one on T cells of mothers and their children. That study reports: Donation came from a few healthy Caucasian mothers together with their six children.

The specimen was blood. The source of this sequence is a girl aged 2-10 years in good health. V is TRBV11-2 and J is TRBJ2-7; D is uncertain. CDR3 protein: CASSLVGLHEQYF. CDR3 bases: TGTGCCAGCAGCTTGGTAGGGCTCCACGAGCAGTACTTC.